These 14 T cell receptor beta chains originate from one sample sequenced in a study of shared clonotypes between healthy human individuals. Naivety among CD8 cells was defined by CD45RO negativity and positive CCR7 selection, thereby excluding terminally differentiated effector memory CD45RA+ cells. Using immunoSEQ multiplex PCR, the repertoire was profiled, and TCRdb retains in-frame clones only, with some absent. The sample lists fewer than 1 million clones; roughly 96% were seen once. The sequenced material came from naive CD8+ T cells sorted from blood. These receptors came from a man younger than 40 in good health.

The chain is built from TRBV6-1 and TRBJ2-1, with TRBD1 identical over 10 bases. CDR1 is MNHNS and CDR2 is SASEGT in the germline V gene. The CDR3 has 16 residues. V shed 2 bases and J 2 bases; nucleotides not matched to a gene: 3. The CDR3: CASSEWDRGPYNEQFF. CDR3 DNA sequence: TGTGCCAGCAGTGAATGGGACAGGGGCCCCTACAATGAGCAGTTCTTC.

J is TRBJ1-5 and V is TRBV4-1; D gene uncertain. CDR1 is MGHRA and CDR2 is YSYEKL in the germline V gene. The CDR3 extends over 15 amino acids. Trimming pared 0 bases from V and 7 bases from J, leaving 13 bases between. CDR3 sequence reads: CASSQDSTGGQPQHF. The CDR3 DNA reads TGCGCCAGCAGCCAAGATTCAACCGGAGGGCAGCCCCAGCATTTT.

This rearrangement joins TRBV4-3 to TRBJ2-1, with D perhaps TRBD1 or TRBD2 (5 bases each). The V and J ends lost 1 base and 5 bases respectively, with 18 bases between them. CDR1 is LGHNA, CDR2 YSLEER, per germline. CDR3 length: 17 residues. CDR3 in amino acids: CASSQGAWGGPNNEQFF. The CDR3 bases are TGCGCCAGCAGCCAAGGGGCTTGGGGCGGGCCAAACAATGAGCAGTTCTTC.

The V and J genes are TRBV4-1 and TRBJ2-1; D gene uncertain. Trimming left V 1 base short and J 6 bases short, with 10 bases between. CDR1 and CDR2 from the germline V gene are MGHRA and YSYEKL. The CDR3 runs to 14 residues. CDR3 DNA sequence: TGCGCCAGCAGCCAAGGGAAGTTTTTCAATGAGCAGTTCTTC. It encodes CASSQGKFFNEQFF.

The V call is TRBV6-1, the J call TRBJ2-1, with a tentative D call TRBD2 (5 bases). V was pared by 11 bases and J by 3 bases, with 8 bases between. Germline V CDR1 and CDR2: MNHNS, SASEGT. This CDR3 spans 11 amino acids. CDR3 residues: CAVSGYNEQFF. Here the CDR3 DNA reads TGTGCCGTAAGCGGCTACAATGAGCAGTTCTTC.

In this sample, this clone turned up once. The V and J genes are TRBV7-9 and TRBJ1-4, with 12 bases identical to TRBD1. Germline V CDR1 and CDR2: SEHNR, FQNEAQ (reference sequence). The V gene end was trimmed by 5 bases and the J gene end by 8 bases; junction bases not matched to a gene: 15. The CDR3 spans 18 residues. The CDR3 nucleotides read TGTGCCAGCAGCCCGCCCCGGGGACAGGGGGCAGGAGGCGAAAAACTGTTTTTT. This sequence encodes CASSPPRGQGAGGEKLFF.

This chain links TRBV7-6 with TRBJ2-1, with D tentatively TRBD1 (6 bases). Germline CDR1 SGHVS, CDR2 FNYEAQ. With 3 bases removed from V and 8 bases from J, the gap between germline ends came to 23 bases. The length of the CDR3 is 17 residues. The chain's CDR3 is CASSLGYSGVSADEQFF. For the CDR3, the DNA is TGTGCCAGCAGCTTGGGGTACTCAGGGGTCTCTGCCGATGAGCAGTTCTTC.

The genes are TRBV7-9 and TRBJ1-2, with D uncertain. V shed 3 bases and J shed 8 bases, with 13 bases lying between them. The CDR3 length is 13 residues. From germline, CDR1 is SEHNR and CDR2 FQNEAQ (reference sequence). As DNA, the CDR3 is TGTGCCAGCAGCTTGAATCCCATGGAGGGCTACACCTTC. The encoded protein is CASSLNPMEGYTF.

The rearrangement joins TRBV6-5 to TRBJ1-1; weak D call: TRBD1 (5 bases). Trimming took off 7 bases at V and 5 bases at J, with 14 bases between the two ends. The CDR3 is 13 residues long. CDR1 and CDR2 (germline): MNHEY, SVGAGI. Here the CDR3 DNA reads TGTGCCAGCACCTCCGAGGGGTGGACTGAAGCTTTCTTT. Residues: CASTSEGWTEAFF.

The chain couples TRBV7-9 to TRBJ2-6, with TRBD1 matching 9 bases. This CDR3 is 19 amino acids long. Trimming at V came to 5 bases and at J to 2 bases, leaving 13 bases not matched to a gene. The germline V gene encodes CDR1 SEHNR and CDR2 FQNEAQ (reference sequence). CDR3 bases: TGTGCCAGCAGCCCACCCCCCGGGACAGGGTGGCCTGGGGCCAACGTCCTGACTTTC. It yields the protein CASSPPPGTGWPGANVLTF.

The chain has TRBV7-6 and TRBJ2-7; a weak D match, TRBD2 (5 bases). Germline-derived CDR1 and CDR2 are SGHVS and FNYEAQ. The CDR3 sequence is 15 residues long. Deletions cut 1 base from V and 5 bases from J, with 15 bases between. CDR3 sequence (DNA): TGTGCCAGCAGCTTAGGGACGGGGTTATTGGACGAGCAGTACTTC. Translation: CASSLGTGLLDEQYF.

The V call is TRBV14, the J call TRBJ1-2; the D gene is possibly TRBD1 (5 bases). The V and J ends lost 2 bases and 8 bases respectively, with 15 bases between them. The CDR3 has 14 residues. CDR1 SGHDN and CDR2 FVKESK come from the germline V gene. The CDR3 sequence is CASSQLRVGGGYTF. The CDR3 nucleotides read TGTGCCAGCAGCCAACTCAGGGTTGGGGGAGGCTACACCTTC.

J is TRBJ2-3 and V is TRBV4-1; D not resolved. The CDR3 is 15 amino acids. The V gene lost 3 bases and the J gene lost 2 bases, with 12 bases spanning the gap. Germline V gene lookup returns CDR1 MGHRA and CDR2 YSYEKL. CDR3 amino acids: CASSHWGQSTDTQYF. The CDR3 nucleotides read TGCGCCAGCAGCCACTGGGGTCAATCCACAGATACGCAGTATTTT.

The rearrangement links TRBV7-6 to TRBJ2-1; D is perhaps TRBD2 (5 bases). Trimming left V 3 bases short and J 7 bases short, with 19 bases between. The germline V gene has CDR1 SGHVS and CDR2 FNYEAQ. CDR3 length equals 16 residues. The CDR3 nucleotides read TGTGCCAGCAGCTTGAGGTCAGCGGCCGGTGGGAATGAGCAGTTCTTC. Its translation is CASSLRSAAGGNEQFF. Combining the CDR3 with reference TRBV7-6 and TRBJ2-1 gives the whole variable domain GAGVSQSPRYKVTKRGQDVALRCDPISGHVSLYWYRQALGQGPEFLTYFNYEAQQDKSGLPNDRFSAERPEGSISTLTIQRTEQRDSAMYRCASSLRSAAGGNEQFFGPGTRLTVL.